The following is a T cell receptor (beta chain) sequence with its context. Amplification targeted TCR beta CDR3 regions from RNA transcripts. HTBI primers were employed in a first-round RT-PCR of the TCR CDR3. TCRdb called the multiplex PCR reads again in MiXCR, with one record for every CDR3 protein. The data contain under 350,000 distinct CDR3 sequences, approximately 17% of them singletons. CDR3 size: 18 residues. Germline CDR1 is SQVTM and CDR2 is ANQGSEA. J gave up 0 bases and V 1 base, and 9 bases lay outside the gene matches. This entry is derived from a study of T cells in Graves' hyperthyroidism and ophthalmopathy. Overall study: The authors collected peripheral blood at initial diagnosis, before any treatment.

Input material: blood. The chain is built from TRBV29-1 and TRBJ2-4; TRBD2 matches 10 bases. The TCR originated in a woman aged 55-75 years with Graves' ophthalmopathy. CDR3 region: CSVEVASGSLLAKNIQYF. The CDR3, as DNA: TGCAGCGTTGAAGTAGCTAGCGGGAGTCTTCTAGCCAAAAACATTCAGTACTTC.